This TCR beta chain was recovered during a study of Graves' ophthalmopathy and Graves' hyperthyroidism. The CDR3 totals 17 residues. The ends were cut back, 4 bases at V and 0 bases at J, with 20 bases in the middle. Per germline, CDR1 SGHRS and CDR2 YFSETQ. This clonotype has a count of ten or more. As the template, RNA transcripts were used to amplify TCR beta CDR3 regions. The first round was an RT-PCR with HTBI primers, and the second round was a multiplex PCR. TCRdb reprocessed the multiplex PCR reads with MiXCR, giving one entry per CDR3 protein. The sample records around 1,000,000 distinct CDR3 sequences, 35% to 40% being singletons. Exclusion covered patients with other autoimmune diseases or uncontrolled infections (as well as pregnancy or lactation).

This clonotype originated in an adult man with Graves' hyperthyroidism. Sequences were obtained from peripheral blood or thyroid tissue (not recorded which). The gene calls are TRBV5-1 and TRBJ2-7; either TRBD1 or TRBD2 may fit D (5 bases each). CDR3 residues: CASSHAQPGRSSYEQYF. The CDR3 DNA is TGCGCCAGCAGCCACGCGCAACCGGGACGGAGCTCCTACGAGCAGTACTTC.